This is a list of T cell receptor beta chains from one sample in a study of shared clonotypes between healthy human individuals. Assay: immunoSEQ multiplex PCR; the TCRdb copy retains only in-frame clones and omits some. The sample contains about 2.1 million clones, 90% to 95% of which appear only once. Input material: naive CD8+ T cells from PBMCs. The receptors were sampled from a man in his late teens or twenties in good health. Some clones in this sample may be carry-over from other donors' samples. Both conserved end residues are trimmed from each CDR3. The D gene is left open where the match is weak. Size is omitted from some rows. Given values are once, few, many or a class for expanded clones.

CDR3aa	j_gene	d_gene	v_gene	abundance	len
ASSSYPGQGAKSNTGELF	TRBJ2-2	TRBD1	TRBV7-3	-	18
ASSLTPGLGIHEQY	TRBJ2-7	-	TRBV5-8	once	14
ASSQGRETQY	TRBJ2-5	-	TRBV4-1	-	10
AISTGTGETYEQY	TRBJ2-7	TRBD1	TRBV10-3	-	13
ASSVGVRGATDTQY	TRBJ2-3	-	TRBV9	-	14
ASSLEGPSHSDTQY	TRBJ2-3	-	TRBV27	-	14
ASSVVEGLNYGYT	TRBJ1-2	-	TRBV9	-	13
ASSESGSPYNEQF	TRBJ2-1	TRBD2	TRBV2	-	13
SAGYEQY	TRBJ2-7	-	TRBV20-1	-	7
ASSVDRDSSYEQY	TRBJ2-7	-	TRBV9	-	13
ASSPRQGRNQPQH	TRBJ1-5	TRBD1	TRBV27	few	13
ASSRGRPSYNEQF	TRBJ2-1	-	TRBV27	-	13
ASRYRDVSSGNTIY	TRBJ1-3	-	TRBV2	-	14
ASSLMSGVEEQY	TRBJ2-7	-	TRBV27	-	12
ASLNTGSNYGYT	TRBJ1-2	-	TRBV28	-	12
ASSFMTGVSGELF	TRBJ2-2	TRBD1	TRBV7-3	-	13
ASSPKGLAGVSYEQY	TRBJ2-7	TRBD2	TRBV18	-	15
AISQPGGQDSYEQY	TRBJ2-7	TRBD2	TRBV10-3	-	14
ASSPREGDRYNEQF	TRBJ2-1	TRBD2	TRBV7-9	-	14
SVLIGTSGYNEQF	TRBJ2-1	TRBD2	TRBV29-1	-	13
ASSLQGTQPQH	TRBJ1-5	-	TRBV27	once	11
ASSLIRGGNQPQH	TRBJ1-5	-	TRBV27	-	13
ASSSHRENTGELF	TRBJ2-2	-	TRBV6-6	-	13
ASSLTGENNEQF	TRBJ2-1	-	TRBV7-3	-	12
ASSLKQGLFYEQY	TRBJ2-7	TRBD1	TRBV5-1	-	13
ASSGLAVPLDEQF	TRBJ2-1	TRBD2	TRBV2	-	13
ASSPGGHEQY	TRBJ2-7	-	TRBV9	-	10
ASSEGLAVSYEQY	TRBJ2-7	TRBD2	TRBV5-1	-	13
ASSQRDTSGRIHEQY	TRBJ2-7	TRBD2	TRBV4-1	-	15
ASSREGSGANVLT	TRBJ2-6	-	TRBV10-2	-	13
ASSYLVGSQPQH	TRBJ1-5	-	TRBV6-6	-	12
ASSLDRFSGANVLT	TRBJ2-6	-	TRBV5-6	-	14
ASSHGLVAGPSYEQY	TRBJ2-7	TRBD2	TRBV4-3	-	15
ASSLSSGQYQPQH	TRBJ1-5	TRBD1	TRBV7-6	-	13
ASSFPGTGNQPQH	TRBJ1-5	TRBD1	TRBV27	-	13
ASSLIPEGSEQY	TRBJ2-7	-	TRBV28	-	12
ASRSTEAF	TRBJ1-1	-	TRBV21-1	once	8
ASSFRGGANTEAF	TRBJ1-1	-	TRBV11-2	-	13
ASSLGQGVRETQY	TRBJ2-5	TRBD1	TRBV13	-	13
ASMREGRTDTQY	TRBJ2-3	TRBD2	TRBV13	once	12
ASSTALGNYGYT	TRBJ1-2	-	TRBV9	-	12
ASSQEVVVIYGYT	TRBJ1-2	-	TRBV4-1	-	13
ASSRTPGQGAIQPQH	TRBJ1-5	TRBD1	TRBV27	-	15